These 20 T cell receptor beta chains share one sample of origin, sequenced in a study of T cell repertoires in cytomegalovirus infection. TCRdb passed the reads through MiXCR, listing each CDR3 protein once. Of about 200,000 distinct CDR3 sequences listed, approximately 9.6% were seen once; the top ten hold approximately 4.3%. The sample was PBMCs. The origin of the receptors is a human donor in good health (CMV status not recorded). Some clones in this sample may be carry-over from other donors' samples.

The chain uses TRBV3-1 and TRBJ2-1, with D perhaps TRBD2 (5 bases). The length of the CDR3 is 13 residues. CDR1 is LGHDT, CDR2 YNNKEL, per germline (reference sequence). V was cut by 3 bases and J by 3 bases, with 6 bases left in between. CDR3 sequence (DNA): TGTGCCAGCAGCCACACTAGCTACAATGAGCAGTTCTTC. It translates to CASSHTSYNEQFF.

This clonotype was counted a few times. This chain connects TRBV23-1 to TRBJ1-1; possible D gene TRBD1, 5 bases. TRBV23-1 is sorted into the ORF group, with uncertain function. The CDR3 sequence is 14 residues long. V was shortened by 10 bases and J by 8 bases, with 23 bases between the two germline ends. The CDR3 protein is CATSRRDLPSEAFF. The CDR3 coding sequence is TGCGCCACCAGCCGCAGGGATCTACCATCGGAAGCTTTCTTT.

This clonotype was recorded at least ten times. The chain has TRBV28 and TRBJ1-5; D unresolved. Germline loops: CDR1 MDHEN, CDR2 SYDVKM. The ends were cut back, 3 bases at V and 6 bases at J, with 12 bases in the middle. This CDR3 spans 14 amino acids. CDR3 loop: CASSFKGYRQPQHF. The CDR3 nucleotides are TGTGCCAGCAGTTTTAAAGGGTACCGTCAGCCCCAGCATTTT.

This clonotype was detected a few times. The V gene is TRBV6-6, the J gene TRBJ1-5; possible D gene TRBD1, 5 bases. CDR1 is MNHNY, CDR2 SVGAGI, per germline (reference sequence). Trimming cost V 6 bases and J 4 bases, with 19 bases left between them. This CDR3 is built from 16 residues. Here the CDR3 reads CASSPLGVGPNQPQHF. For the CDR3, the DNA is TGTGCCAGCAGCCCACTAGGGGTAGGGCCTAATCAGCCCCAGCATTTT.

This clonotype was observed many times. V gene TRBV6-1 combines with J gene TRBJ2-7; 10 nucleotides line up with TRBD2. CDR1 is MNHNS and CDR2 is SASEGT in the germline V gene. With 8 bases clipped from V and 0 bases from J, the junction kept 4 bases outside the gene matches. The CDR3 is made up of 14 amino acids. The CDR3 region is CASGRTSGSYEQYF. The CDR3 DNA follows: TGTGCCAGCGGAAGGACTAGCGGCTCCTACGAGCAGTACTTC.

Ten or more counts support this clonotype. V and J are TRBV7-9 and TRBJ2-1; D is possibly TRBD2 (6 bases). The V end lost 2 bases, the J end lost 7 bases, and 24 bases lay between the germline ends. The CDR3 runs to 18 residues. From germline, CDR1 is SEHNR and CDR2 FQNEAQ (reference sequence). CDR3 in DNA: TGTGCCAGCAGCTTATGGATCGGGGATGGCGGGAAAGGGAATGAGCAGTTCTTC. Translation: CASSLWIGDGGKGNEQFF.

This clonotype was seen only a few times. This chain joins TRBV20-1 and TRBJ2-1, with 9 bases that match TRBD2. The CDR3 length is 20 residues. V gave up 5 bases and J gave up 8 bases; unmatched junction bases: 28. In germline, CDR1 is DFQATT, CDR2 SNEGSKA (reference sequence). CDR3 coding DNA: TGCAGTGCTCCCCCCCGGGGGCCTGGTAGCGGGAGATGGGGTGTGGATGAGCAGTTCTTC. This translates into CSAPPRGPGSGRWGVDEQFF.

This chain uses TRBV19 with TRBJ1-1; maybe TRBD1 (6 bases). The V end was cut by 7 bases, the J end by 0 bases, with 12 bases between. CDR1 is LNHDA, CDR2 SQIVND, per germline (reference sequence). The CDR3 is 14 amino acids. The CDR3 sequence: CASTLDRMNTEAFF. In DNA form, the CDR3 reads TGTGCCAGTACCCTAGACAGGATGAACACTGAAGCTTTCTTT.

This clonotype was recorded many times. The rearrangement uses TRBV7-2 and TRBJ1-5; no reliable D call. V was clipped by 1 base and J by 0 bases, with 10 bases between them. The CDR3 is 16 amino acids. Germline assignment: CDR1 SGHTA and CDR2 FQGNSA. CDR3 loop: CASSLGSADSNQPQHF. The CDR3 region has the DNA TGTGCCAGCAGCTTAGGGTCAGCCGATAGCAATCAGCCCCAGCATTTT. The full variable domain, its missing parts supplied by reference TRBV7-2 and TRBJ1-5, is GAGVSQSPSNKVTEKGKDVELRCDPISGHTALYWYRQSLGQGLEFLIYFQGNSAPDKSGLPSDRFSAERTGGSVSTLTIQRTQQEDSAVYLCASSLGSADSNQPQHFGDGTRLSIL.

In this sample, this clonotype turned up a few times. The chain is built from TRBV6-2 or TRBV6-3 and TRBJ2-1; D is perhaps TRBD2 (6 bases). The V and J ends lost 6 bases and 9 bases respectively, with 15 bases between them. This CDR3 comprises 13 residues. The germline V gene encodes CDR1 MNHEY and CDR2 SVGEGT. The CDR3 DNA follows: TGTGCCAGCAGGTCCATCCTGGAGGGTGAGCAGTTCTTC. Residues: CASRSILEGEQFF.

For this clonotype: Given a much more abundant clone one base away, this may be a read error. J is TRBJ2-5 and V is TRBV10-3; tentatively, D is TRBD1 (6 bases). The CDR3 runs 15 residues. Germline assignment: CDR1 ENHRY and CDR2 SYGVKD. Trimming cost V 1 base and J 1 base, with 10 bases left between them. CDR3 DNA sequence: TGTGCCATCAGTGAGTTACAGGGTACCCAAGAGACCCAGTACTTC. Translated: CAISELQGTQETQYF.

This clonotype has only a few counts. This chain connects TRBV20-1 to TRBJ1-2, with TRBD1 matching 9 bases. Germline CDR1 DFQATT, CDR2 SNEGSKA (reference sequence). The junction had 5 bases not matched to a gene; V was cut back by 3 bases and J by 6 bases. This CDR3 is 13 amino acids long. CDR3 loop: CSASPTGGDGYTF. CDR3 bases: TGCAGTGCTAGCCCCACAGGGGGCGATGGCTACACCTTC.

V is TRBV12-3 or TRBV12-4 and J is TRBJ1-1; unclear D gene. The CDR3 is 13 amino acids. The V and J ends lost 4 bases and 4 bases respectively, with 10 bases between them. CDR3 residues: CASSYGRGTEAFF. CDR3 in DNA: TGTGCCAGCAGTTACGGGAGAGGCACTGAAGCTTTCTTT.

There are many counts of this clonotype. V gene TRBV7-2 combines with J gene TRBJ2-7; D may be TRBD2 (5 bases). V dropped 2 bases and J dropped 6 bases, with 14 bases sitting between them. Germline values: CDR1 SGHTA, CDR2 FQGNSA. The CDR3 is 14 amino acids. CDR3 DNA: TGTGCCAGCAGCTTAACTAGGGCGACGGGCGAGCAGTACTTC. Its protein is CASSLTRATGEQYF.

In its sample, this clonotype was seen many times. The chain carries TRBV10-3 and TRBJ1-2; D may be TRBD1 (6 bases). The CDR3 consists of 15 residues. The V end lost 0 bases, the J end lost 6 bases, and 14 bases lay between the germline ends. Germline CDR1 is ENHRY and CDR2 is SYGVKD. In nucleotides, the CDR3 is TGTGCCATCAGTGAGTCCTCAGGGGCGGGGGATGGCTACACCTTC. Its protein is CAISESSGAGDGYTF.

This rearrangement joins TRBV12-3 or TRBV12-4 to TRBJ1-5; D gene unclear. V dropped 1 base and J dropped 1 base, with 14 bases sitting between them. The CDR3 covers 17 residues. The CDR3 loop is CASSLGAQQNSNQPQHF. CDR3 nucleotides: TGTGCCAGCAGTTTAGGGGCACAGCAGAACAGCAATCAGCCCCAGCATTTT.

This clonotype came up many times. The rearrangement joins TRBV18 to TRBJ2-3; D possibly corresponds to TRBD2 (6 bases). Looked up from germline, CDR1 is KGHSH and CDR2 is LQKENI. The CDR3 consists of 16 residues. The V end lost 3 bases, the J end lost 4 bases, and 17 bases lay between the germline ends. The CDR3 sequence: CASSPPGGYSADTQYF. Here the CDR3 DNA reads TGTGCCAGCTCACCCCCTGGGGGGTATAGTGCAGATACGCAGTATTTT. The variable domain in full, with the rest retrieved from reference TRBV18 and TRBJ2-3, is NAGVMQNPRHLVRRRGQEARLRCSPMKGHSHVYWYRQLPEEGLKFMVYLQKENIIDESGMPKERFSAEFPKEGPSILRIQQVVRGDSAAYFCASSPPGGYSADTQYFGPGTRLTVL.

The chain uses TRBV7-2 and TRBJ2-1, with TRBD2 identical over 9 bases. After removal of 4 bases from V and 6 bases from J, the junction contained 10 bases not matched to a gene. This CDR3 contains 16 residues. Germline V lookup: CDR1 SGHTA, CDR2 FQGNSA. The CDR3 loop reads CASSSRLGGGANEQFF. The CDR3 bases are TGTGCCAGCAGCTCACGACTAGGCGGGGGGGCCAATGAGCAGTTCTTC.

In its sample, this clonotype was seen a few times. The V and J genes are TRBV6-5 and TRBJ2-2; 9 nucleotides match TRBD2. V shed 4 bases and J 3 bases; nucleotides not matched to a gene: 6. Germline assignment: CDR1 MNHEY and CDR2 SVGAGI. The CDR3 sequence is 16 residues long. The CDR3 region is CASSWAAGGYTGELFF. DNA for the CDR3: TGTGCCAGCAGTTGGGCAGCGGGGGGATACACCGGGGAGCTGTTTTTT.

This clonotype was picked up a small number of times. The V gene is TRBV19, the J gene TRBJ2-3; D uncertain. Germline V gives CDR1 LNHDA, CDR2 SQIVND (reference sequence). The ends were cut back, 3 bases at V and 0 bases at J, with 7 bases in the middle. The CDR3 has 14 amino acids. For the CDR3, the DNA is TGTGCCAGTAGTATCGGAATAAGCACAGATACGCAGTATTTT. This translates into CASSIGISTDTQYF.